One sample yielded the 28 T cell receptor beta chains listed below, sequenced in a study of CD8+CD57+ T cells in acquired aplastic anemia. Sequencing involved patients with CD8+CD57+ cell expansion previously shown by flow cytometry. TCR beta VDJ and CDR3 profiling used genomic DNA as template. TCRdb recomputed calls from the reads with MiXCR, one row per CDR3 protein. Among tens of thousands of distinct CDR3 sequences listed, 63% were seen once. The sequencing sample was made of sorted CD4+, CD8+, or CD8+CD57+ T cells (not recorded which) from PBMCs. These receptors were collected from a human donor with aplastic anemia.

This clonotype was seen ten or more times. CDR3 coding DNA: TGTGCCAGTAGGACTCGGGGCCCCGGGGAGCTGTTTTTT. It encodes CASRTRGPGELFF. The chain carries TRBV19 and TRBJ2-2; D is tentatively TRBD1 or TRBD2 (5 bases each). Trimming cost V 6 bases and J 6 bases, with 11 bases left between them. The CDR3 spans 13 residues. The V gene's germline CDR1 is LNHDA and CDR2 SQIVND (reference sequence).

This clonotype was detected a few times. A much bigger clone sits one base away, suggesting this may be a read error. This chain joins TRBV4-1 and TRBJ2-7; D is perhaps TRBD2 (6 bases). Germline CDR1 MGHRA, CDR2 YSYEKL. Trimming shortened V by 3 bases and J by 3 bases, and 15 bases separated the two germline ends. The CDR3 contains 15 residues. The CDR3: CASSQTPGRGYEQYF. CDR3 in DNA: TGCGCCAGCAGCCAGACCCCAGGGCGGGGCTACGAGCAGTACTTC.

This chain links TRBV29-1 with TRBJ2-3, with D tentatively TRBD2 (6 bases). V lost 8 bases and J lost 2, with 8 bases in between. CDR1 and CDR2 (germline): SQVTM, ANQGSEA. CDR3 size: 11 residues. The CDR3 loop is CSTGDTDTQYF. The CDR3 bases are TGCAGCACGGGGGACACAGATACGCAGTATTTT.

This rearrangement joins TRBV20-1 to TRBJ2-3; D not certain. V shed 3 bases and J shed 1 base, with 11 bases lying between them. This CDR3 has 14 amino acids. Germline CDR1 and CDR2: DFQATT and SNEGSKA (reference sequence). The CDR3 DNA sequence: TGCAGTGCTAGTATCCAGCGTGGCACAGATACGCAGTATTTT. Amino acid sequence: CSASIQRGTDTQYF.

The CDR3 DNA is TGTGCCAGCCACCATTCAGTTGGCTACACCTTC. Translation: CASHHSVGYTF. The chain joins TRBV19 to TRBJ1-2; D gene unclear. Trimming stripped 9 bases from V and 7 bases from J, with 12 bases between. Germline V lookup: CDR1 LNHDA, CDR2 SQIVND (reference sequence). The CDR3 runs 11 residues.

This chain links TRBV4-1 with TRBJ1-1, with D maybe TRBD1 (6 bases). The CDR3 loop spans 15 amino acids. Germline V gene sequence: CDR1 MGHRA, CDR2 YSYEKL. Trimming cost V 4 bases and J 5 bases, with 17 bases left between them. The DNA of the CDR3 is TGCGCCAGCAGCCGATACTCAGGGGTCGGGACTGAAGCTTTCTTT. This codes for CASSRYSGVGTEAFF.

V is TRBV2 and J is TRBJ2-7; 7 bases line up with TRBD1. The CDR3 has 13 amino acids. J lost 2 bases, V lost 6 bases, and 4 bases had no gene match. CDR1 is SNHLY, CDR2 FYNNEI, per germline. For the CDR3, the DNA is TGTGCCAGCAGCGACAGGGTCACCTACGAGCAGTACGTC. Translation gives CASSDRVTYEQYV.

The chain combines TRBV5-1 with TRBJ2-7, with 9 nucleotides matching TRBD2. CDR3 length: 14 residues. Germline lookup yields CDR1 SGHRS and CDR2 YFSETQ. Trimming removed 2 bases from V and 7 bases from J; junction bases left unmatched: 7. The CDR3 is CASSFQRGASEQYF. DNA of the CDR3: TGCGCCAGCAGCTTTCAGCGGGGGGCCTCGGAGCAGTACTTC. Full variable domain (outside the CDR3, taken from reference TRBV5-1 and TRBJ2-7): KAGVTQTPRYLIKTRGQQVTLSCSPISGHRSVSWYQQTPGQGLQFLFEYFSETQRNKGNFPGRFSGRQFSNSRSEMNVSTLELGDSALYLCASSFQRGASEQYFGPGTRLTVT.

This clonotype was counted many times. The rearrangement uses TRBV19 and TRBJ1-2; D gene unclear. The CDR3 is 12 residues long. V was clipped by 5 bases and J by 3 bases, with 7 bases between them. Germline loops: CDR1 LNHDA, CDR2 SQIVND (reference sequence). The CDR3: CASSLAYYGYTF. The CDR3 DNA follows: TGTGCCAGTAGTCTCGCATACTATGGCTACACCTTC.

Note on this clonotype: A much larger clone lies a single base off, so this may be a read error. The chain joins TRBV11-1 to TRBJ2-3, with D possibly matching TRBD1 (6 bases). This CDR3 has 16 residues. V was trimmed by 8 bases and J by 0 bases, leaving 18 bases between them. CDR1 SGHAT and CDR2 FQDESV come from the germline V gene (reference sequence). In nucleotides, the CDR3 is TGTGCCAGCGGCACAAGGGGGAGCCTTAGCACAGATACGCAGTATTTT. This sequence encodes CASGTRGSLSTDTQYF.

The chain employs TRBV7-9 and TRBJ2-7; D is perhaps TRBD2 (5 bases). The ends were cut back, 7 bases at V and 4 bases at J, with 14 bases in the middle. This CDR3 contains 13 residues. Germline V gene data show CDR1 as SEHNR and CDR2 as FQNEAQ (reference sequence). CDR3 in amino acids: CASNGQAGYEQYF. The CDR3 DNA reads TGTGCCAGCAATGGCCAGGCGGGTTACGAGCAGTACTTC.

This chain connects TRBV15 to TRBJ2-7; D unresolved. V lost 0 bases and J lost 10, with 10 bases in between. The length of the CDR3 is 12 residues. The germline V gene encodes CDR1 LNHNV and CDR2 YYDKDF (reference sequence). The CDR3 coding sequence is TGTGCCACCAGCAGAGACGGCCTAGAACAGTACTTC. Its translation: CATSRDGLEQYF.

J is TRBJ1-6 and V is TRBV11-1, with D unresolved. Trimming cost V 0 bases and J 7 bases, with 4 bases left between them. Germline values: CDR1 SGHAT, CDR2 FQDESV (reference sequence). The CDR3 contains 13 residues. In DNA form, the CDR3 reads TGTGCCAGCAGCTTAGCGCAAAATTCACCCCTCCACTTT. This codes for CASSLAQNSPLHF.

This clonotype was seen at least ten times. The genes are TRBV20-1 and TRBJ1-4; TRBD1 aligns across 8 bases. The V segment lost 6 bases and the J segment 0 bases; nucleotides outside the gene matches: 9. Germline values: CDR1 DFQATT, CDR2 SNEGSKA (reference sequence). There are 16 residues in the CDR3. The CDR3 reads CSATDRAAATNEKLFF. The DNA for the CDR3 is TGCAGTGCCACGGACAGGGCCGCCGCAACTAATGAAAAACTGTTTTTT.

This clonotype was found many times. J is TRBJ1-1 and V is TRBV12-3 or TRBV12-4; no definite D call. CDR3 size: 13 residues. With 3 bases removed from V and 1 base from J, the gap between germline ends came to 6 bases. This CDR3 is CASSFVKNTEAFF. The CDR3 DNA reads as TGTGCCAGCAGTTTTGTGAAGAACACTGAAGCTTTCTTT.

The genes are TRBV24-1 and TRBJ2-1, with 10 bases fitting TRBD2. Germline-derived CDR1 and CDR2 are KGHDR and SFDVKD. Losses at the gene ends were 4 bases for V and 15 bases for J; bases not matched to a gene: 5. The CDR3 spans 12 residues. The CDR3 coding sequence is TGTGCCACCAGTGAACCAACTAGCGGGACGTTCTTC. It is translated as CATSEPTSGTFF.

The CDR3 DNA reads TGTGCCACCAGCAGAGATTATTCGGAGGGCTACACCTTC. It specifies CATSRDYSEGYTF. The chain carries TRBV15 and TRBJ1-2, with D unclear. Germline values: CDR1 LNHNV, CDR2 YYDKDF (reference sequence). The CDR3 sequence is 13 residues long. V was cut by 0 bases and J by 8 bases, with 10 bases left in between.

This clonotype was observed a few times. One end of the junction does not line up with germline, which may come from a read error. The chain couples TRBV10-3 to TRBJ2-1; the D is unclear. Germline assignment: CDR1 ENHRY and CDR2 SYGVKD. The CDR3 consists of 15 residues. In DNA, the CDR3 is TGTGCCATCAGTGAGTCAGGCGGCTCCCACAATGAGCAGTTCTTC. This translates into CAISESGGSHNEQFF.

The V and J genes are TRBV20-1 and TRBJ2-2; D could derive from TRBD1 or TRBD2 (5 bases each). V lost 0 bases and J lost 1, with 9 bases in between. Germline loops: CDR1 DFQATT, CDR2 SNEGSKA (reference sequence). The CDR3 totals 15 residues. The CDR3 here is CSARDGTRNTGELFF. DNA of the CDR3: TGCAGTGCTAGAGATGGGACGAGGAACACCGGGGAGCTGTTTTTT.

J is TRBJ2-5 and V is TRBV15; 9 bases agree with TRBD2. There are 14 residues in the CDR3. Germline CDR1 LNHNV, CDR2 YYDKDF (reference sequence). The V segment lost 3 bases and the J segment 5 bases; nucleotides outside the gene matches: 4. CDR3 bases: TGTGCCACCAGCAGTTACGCGGGGGGGGAGACCCAGTACTTC. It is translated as CATSSYAGGETQYF.

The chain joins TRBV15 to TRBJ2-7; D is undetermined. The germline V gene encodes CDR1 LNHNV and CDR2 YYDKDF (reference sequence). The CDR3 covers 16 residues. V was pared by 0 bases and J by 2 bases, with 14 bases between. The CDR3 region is CATSRDSPGVPYEQYF. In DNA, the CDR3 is TGTGCCACCAGCAGAGATAGCCCAGGAGTTCCCTACGAGCAGTACTTC.

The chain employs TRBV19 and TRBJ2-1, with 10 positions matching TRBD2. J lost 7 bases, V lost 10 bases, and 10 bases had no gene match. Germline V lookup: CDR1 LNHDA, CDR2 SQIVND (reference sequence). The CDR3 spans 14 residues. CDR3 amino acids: CATSSSGGVNEQFF. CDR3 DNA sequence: TGTGCCACCTCTTCCAGCGGGGGGGTTAATGAGCAGTTCTTC.

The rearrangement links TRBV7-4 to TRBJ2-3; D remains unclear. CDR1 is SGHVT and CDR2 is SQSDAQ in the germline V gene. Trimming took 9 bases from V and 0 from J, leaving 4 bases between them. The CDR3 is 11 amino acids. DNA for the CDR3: TGTGCCAGGGGGAGCACAGATACGCAGTATTTT. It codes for CARGSTDTQYF.

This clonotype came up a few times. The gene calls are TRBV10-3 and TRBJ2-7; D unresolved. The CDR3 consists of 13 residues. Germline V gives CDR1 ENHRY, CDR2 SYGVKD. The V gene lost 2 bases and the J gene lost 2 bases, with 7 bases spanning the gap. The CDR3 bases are TGTGCCATCAGTGAGAGGCCACCCTACGAGCAGTACTTC. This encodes CAISERPPYEQYF.

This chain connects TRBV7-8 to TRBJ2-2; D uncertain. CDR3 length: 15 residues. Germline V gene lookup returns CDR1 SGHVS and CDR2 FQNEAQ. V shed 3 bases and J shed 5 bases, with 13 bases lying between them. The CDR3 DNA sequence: TGTGCCAGCAGCTTGAACAGACCACCAACCGGGGAGCTGTTTTTT. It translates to CASSLNRPPTGELFF.

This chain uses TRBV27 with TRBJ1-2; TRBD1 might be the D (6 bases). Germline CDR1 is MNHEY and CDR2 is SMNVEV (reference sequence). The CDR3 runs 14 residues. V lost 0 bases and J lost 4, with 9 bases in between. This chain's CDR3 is CASSLSGRGYGYTF. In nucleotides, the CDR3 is TGTGCCAGCAGTTTATCCGGCAGGGGCTATGGCTACACCTTC.

Written as DNA, the CDR3 is TGTGCCAGCAGTGATGGGACAGGGGGAGGGGTTGTTGAGCAGTTCTTC. Translated, it gives CASSDGTGGGVVEQFF. This chain connects TRBV6-1 to TRBJ2-1; TRBD1 agrees at 11 bases. V lost 3 bases to trimming and J lost 9 bases; unmatched junction nucleotides: 10. The CDR3 spans 16 residues. Per germline, CDR1 MNHNS and CDR2 SASEGT.

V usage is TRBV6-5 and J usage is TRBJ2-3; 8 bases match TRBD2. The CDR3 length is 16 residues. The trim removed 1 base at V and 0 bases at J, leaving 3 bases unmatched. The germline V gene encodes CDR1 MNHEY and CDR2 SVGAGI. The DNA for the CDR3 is TGTGCCAGCAGTTACTTTCGGGGGGGGAGCACAGATACGCAGTATTTT. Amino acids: CASSYFRGGSTDTQYF.